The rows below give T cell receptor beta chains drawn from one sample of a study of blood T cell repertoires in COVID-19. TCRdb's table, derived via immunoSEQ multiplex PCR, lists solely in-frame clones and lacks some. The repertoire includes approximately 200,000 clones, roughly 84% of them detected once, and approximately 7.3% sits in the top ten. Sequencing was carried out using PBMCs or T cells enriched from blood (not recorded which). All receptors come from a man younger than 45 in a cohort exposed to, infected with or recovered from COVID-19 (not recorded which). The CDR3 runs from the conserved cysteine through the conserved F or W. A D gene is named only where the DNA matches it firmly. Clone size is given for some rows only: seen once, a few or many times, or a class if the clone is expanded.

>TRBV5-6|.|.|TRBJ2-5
CASSPGWETQYF
TGTGCCAGCAGCCCGGGGTGGGAGACCCAGTACTTC
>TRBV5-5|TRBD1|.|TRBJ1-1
CASLQGAFAFF
TGTGCCAGCCTGCAGGGGGCGTTTGCTTTCTTT
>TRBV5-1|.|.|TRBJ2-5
CASSPQFGSDQETQYF
TGCGCCAGCAGCCCCCAATTTGGCAGTGACCAAGAGACCCAGTACTTC
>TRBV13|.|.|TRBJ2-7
CASSGARGVYEQYF
TGTGCCAGCAGCGGTGCCAGGGGAGTCTACGAGCAGTACTTC
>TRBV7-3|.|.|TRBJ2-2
CASSLTVASGTGELFF
TGTGCCAGCAGCTTAACTGTCGCGAGTGGCACCGGGGAGCTGTTTTTT
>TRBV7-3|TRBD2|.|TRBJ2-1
CASSLIGSSGSIGEQFF
TGTGCCAGCAGCTTAATTGGGTCTAGCGGGAGCATCGGTGAGCAGTTCTTC
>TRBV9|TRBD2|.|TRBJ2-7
CASSVGLAWSYEQYF
TGTGCCAGCAGTGTCGGACTAGCTTGGAGCTACGAGCAGTACTTC
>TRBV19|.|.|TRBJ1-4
CASGRGSTIATNEKLFF
TGTGCCAGCGGAAGGGGTAGCACTATAGCAACTAATGAAAAACTGTTTTTT
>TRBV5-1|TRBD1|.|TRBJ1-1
CASSRVGQGEAFF
TGCGCCAGCAGCCGGGTGGGACAGGGTGAAGCTTTCTTT
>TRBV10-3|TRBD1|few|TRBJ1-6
CAISVGDRGSPLHF
TGTGCCATCAGTGTCGGGGACAGGGGCTCACCCCTCCACTTT
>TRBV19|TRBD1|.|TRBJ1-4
CASTARGTGREKLFF
TGTGCCAGTACCGCCCGGGGGACAGGGCGGGAAAAACTGTTTTTT
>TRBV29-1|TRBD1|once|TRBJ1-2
CSVRRDRGNTF
TGCAGCGTCCGAAGGGACAGGGGAAACACCTTC
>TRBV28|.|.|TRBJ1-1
CASRFSVNEAFF
TGTGCCAGCAGATTTTCAGTTAATGAAGCTTTCTTT
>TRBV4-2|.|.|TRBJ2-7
CASSQNYDRSEQYF
TGTGCCAGCAGCCAAAACTACGACCGCTCCGAGCAGTACTTC
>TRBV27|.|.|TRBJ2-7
CASSFRGTTYEQYF
TGTGCCAGCAGTTTTAGGGGGACTACCTACGAGCAGTACTTC
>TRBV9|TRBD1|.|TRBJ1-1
CASSSRGDATEAFF
TGTGCCAGCAGCTCCAGGGGGGATGCCACTGAAGCTTTCTTT
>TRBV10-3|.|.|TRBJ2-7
CAISEPGSRYEQYF
TGTGCCATCAGTGAGCCCGGGAGTCGCTACGAGCAGTACTTC
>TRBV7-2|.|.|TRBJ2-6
CASSTTGTGANVLTF
TGTGCCAGCAGCACGACAGGTACCGGGGCCAACGTCCTGACTTTC
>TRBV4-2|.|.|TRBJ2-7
CASSNLLRGRGNEQYF
TGTGCCAGCAGCAATCTATTGAGAGGGAGAGGGAACGAGCAGTACTTC
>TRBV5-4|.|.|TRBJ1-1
CASSSGLNTEAFF
TGTGCCAGCAGCTCAGGATTGAACACTGAAGCTTTCTTT
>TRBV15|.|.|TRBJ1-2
CATSFGTGGWDGYTF
TGTGCCACCAGCTTCGGTACGGGGGGCTGGGATGGCTACACCTTC
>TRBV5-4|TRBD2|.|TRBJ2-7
CASSLELAKTYEQYF
TGTGCCAGCAGCTTGGAACTAGCGAAAACCTACGAGCAGTACTTC
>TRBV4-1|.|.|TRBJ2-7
CASSQDSVAAPYEQYF
TGCGCCAGCAGCCAAGATTCGGTAGCGGCGCCCTACGAGCAGTACTTC
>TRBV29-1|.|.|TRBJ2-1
CSVVLASNINEQFF
TGCAGCGTTGTCCTAGCGTCAAACATAAATGAGCAGTTCTTC
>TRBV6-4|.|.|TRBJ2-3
CASIVEGGGNVTDTQYF
TGTGCCAGCATAGTCGAAGGCGGGGGCAATGTGACAGATACGCAGTATTTT
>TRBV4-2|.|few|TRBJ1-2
CASSQPGRRRDYGYTF
TGTGCCAGCAGCCAACCCGGACGGCGGAGGGACTATGGCTACACCTTC
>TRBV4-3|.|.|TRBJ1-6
CASSQEAEGDSFNSPLHF
TGCGCCAGCAGCCAAGAGGCAGAGGGGGATTCCTTTAATTCACCCCTCCACTTT
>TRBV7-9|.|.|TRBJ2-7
CASSLSRAGDEQYF
TGTGCCAGCAGCTTATCCCGGGCCGGGGACGAGCAGTACTTC
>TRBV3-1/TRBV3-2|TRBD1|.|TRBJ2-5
CASSQGQGQETQYF
TGTGCCAGCAGCCAGGGACAGGGCCAAGAGACCCAGTACTTC
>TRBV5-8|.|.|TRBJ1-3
CASSLRSPSSGNTIYF
TGTGCCAGCAGCTTGCGGTCGCCAAGCTCTGGAAACACCATATATTTT
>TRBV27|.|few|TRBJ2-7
CASSYPLAYEQYF
TGTGCCAGCAGTTACCCTCTAGCCTACGAGCAGTACTTC
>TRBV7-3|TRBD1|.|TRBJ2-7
CASSPDRVFPYEQYF
TGTGCCAGCAGCCCTGACAGGGTTTTCCCCTACGAGCAGTACTTC
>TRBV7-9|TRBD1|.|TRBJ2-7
CASSPLGTGTYEQYF
TGTGCCAGCAGCCCATTGGGGACAGGGACTTACGAGCAGTACTTC
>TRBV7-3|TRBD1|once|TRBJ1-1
CASSAKQGADTAFF
TGTGCCAGCAGCGCGAAACAGGGGGCCGACACGGCTTTCTTT
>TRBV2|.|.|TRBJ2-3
CASSEGRQDFTDTQYF
TGTGCCAGCAGTGAGGGCCGGCAGGATTTCACAGATACGCAGTATTTT
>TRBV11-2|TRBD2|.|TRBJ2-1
CASSEGLANEVGYNEQFF
TGTGCCAGCAGCGAAGGACTAGCGAATGAAGTAGGTTACAATGAGCAGTTCTTC
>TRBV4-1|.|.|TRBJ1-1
CASSQERHPGRTEAFF
TGCGCCAGCAGCCAAGAGAGGCACCCCGGGAGGACTGAAGCTTTCTTT
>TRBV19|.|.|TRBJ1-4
CASSPAIPEKEKLFF
TGTGCCAGTAGTCCAGCGATCCCGGAGAAAGAAAAACTGTTTTTT
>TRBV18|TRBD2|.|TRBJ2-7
CASSPKGQGPGLAGVGYEQYF
TGTGCCAGCTCACCTAAAGGCCAGGGCCCGGGACTAGCGGGAGTAGGCTACGAGCAGTACTTC
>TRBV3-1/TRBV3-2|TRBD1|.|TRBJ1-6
CASSQTTGTNSPLHF
TGTGCCAGCAGCCAAACGACAGGGACTAATTCACCCCTCCACTTT
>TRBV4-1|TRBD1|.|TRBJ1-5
CASSPGQGNQPQHF
TGCGCCAGCAGCCCCGGACAGGGCAATCAGCCCCAGCATTTT
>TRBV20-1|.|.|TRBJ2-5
CSWEVGETQYF
TGCAGTTGGGAGGTGGGGGAGACCCAGTACTTC
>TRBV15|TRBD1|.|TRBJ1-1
CATSRTGETEAFF
TGTGCCACCAGCAGAACAGGGGAAACTGAAGCTTTCTTT
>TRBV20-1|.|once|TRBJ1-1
CSASNRNTEAFF
TGCAGTGCTAGTAACAGGAACACTGAAGCTTTCTTT
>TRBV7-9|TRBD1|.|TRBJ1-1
CASRAGTGAGSEAFF
TGTGCCAGCAGGGCAGGGACAGGGGCGGGATCTGAAGCTTTCTTT
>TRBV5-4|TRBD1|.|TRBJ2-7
CASSHPGQGYEQYF
TGTGCCAGCAGCCATCCGGGACAGGGCTACGAGCAGTACTTC
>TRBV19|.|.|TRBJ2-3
CASSISGTDTQYF
TGTGCCAGTAGTATCTCTGGCACAGATACGCAGTATTTT
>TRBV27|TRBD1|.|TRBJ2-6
CASSDRVGTGANVLTF
TGTGCCAGCAGTGACAGGGTTGGCACTGGGGCCAACGTCCTGACTTTC
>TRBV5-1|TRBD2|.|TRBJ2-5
CASSSGLAGAETQYF
TGCGCCAGCAGCTCGGGACTAGCGGGAGCAGAGACCCAGTACTTC
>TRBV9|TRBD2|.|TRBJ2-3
CASSLGSGNLADTQYF
TGTGCCAGCAGCCTTGGTAGCGGGAACCTCGCAGATACGCAGTATTTT
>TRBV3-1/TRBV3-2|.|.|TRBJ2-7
CASSQRRDLGKEQYF
TGTGCCAGCAGCCAAAGGCGGGACTTAGGAAAAGAGCAGTACTTC
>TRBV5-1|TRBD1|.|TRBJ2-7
CASSLGMGTGPSYEQYF
TGCGCCAGCAGCTTGGGGATGGGGACAGGGCCCTCCTACGAGCAGTACTTC
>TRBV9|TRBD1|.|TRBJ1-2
CASSAERQGVGGYTF
TGTGCCAGCAGCGCAGAAAGACAGGGAGTTGGGGGCTACACCTTC